This T cell receptor (beta chain) came from a study of cytomegalovirus exposure and HLA in healthy donors. Researchers ran the PCR with 60 Vbeta and 13 Jbeta primers. Assay: immunoSEQ multiplex PCR; the TCRdb copy retains only in-frame clones and omits some. The sample lists about 150,000 clones, roughly 80% occurring once. General study results and limits: Indistinguishable V segments, including TRBV6-2 and TRBV6-3, were excluded. The sole available immune exposure information was CMV serostatus. Researchers catalogued some 160 TCR beta chains as cytomegalovirus-associated.

CDR1 and CDR2 (germline): SEHNR, FQNEAQ (reference sequence). The CDR3 extends over 17 amino acids. At the time of sampling, donors were nominally healthy, though unrecorded immune exposures were likely. To note about this clone: Its antigen remains unknown. A read error may produce the germline difference seen at one junction end.

The specimen sequenced was PBMCs. The receptor comes from a man aged 40-55 years in good health and CMV-seropositive. The V call is TRBV7-9, the J call TRBJ2-5; 9 bases match TRBD2. The CDR3 DNA reads as TGTTCCAGCAGACTATCGGGGAGGGCTAGCGGGAAGGAGACCCAGTACTTC. Amino acid sequence: CSSRLSGRASGKETQYF.